This is a list of T cell receptor beta chains from one sample in a study of control samples from healthy donors and cancer patients. The protocol was immunoSEQ multiplex PCR, while the TCRdb copy is restricted to in-frame clones and leaves out a portion. The table records about 120,000 clones, approximately 88% of them present only once. The material sequenced was blood. The receptors stem from a man aged 50 or older in good health. The CDR3 runs from the conserved cysteine through the conserved F or W.

v_call: TRBV19
j_call: TRBJ1-2
cdr3_length: 15
cdr3_aa: CASSITTGLNYGYTF

v_call: TRBV19
j_call: TRBJ2-2
cdr3_length: 13
cdr3_aa: CASSGQGTGELFF

v_call: TRBV11-3
j_call: TRBJ2-2
cdr3_length: 18
cdr3_aa: CASSFGQGVDWGTGELFF

v_call: TRBV30
j_call: TRBJ1-2
cdr3_length: 16
cdr3_aa: CAWSFRDRGSFYGYTF

v_call: TRBV6-6
j_call: TRBJ1-2
cdr3_length: 14
cdr3_aa: CASSYTDREGGYTF

v_call: TRBV5-4
j_call: TRBJ2-5
cdr3_length: 15
cdr3_aa: CASSSLQESTETQYF

v_call: TRBV7-2
j_call: TRBJ2-2
cdr3_length: 16
cdr3_aa: CASSPLAGANTGELFF

v_call: TRBV10-3
j_call: TRBJ2-1
cdr3_length: 13
cdr3_aa: CAISVGQINEQFF

v_call: TRBV7-9
j_call: TRBJ1-5
cdr3_length: 15
cdr3_aa: CASSLEGISNQPQHF

v_call: TRBV27
j_call: TRBJ2-3
cdr3_length: 16
cdr3_aa: CASSSTQGVGTDTQYF

v_call: TRBV12-3/TRBV12-4
j_call: TRBJ1-2
cdr3_length: 13
cdr3_aa: CASSLVTGVGYTF

v_call: TRBV6-1
j_call: TRBJ2-4
cdr3_length: 14
cdr3_aa: CASSDGGGKNIQYF

v_call: TRBV9
j_call: TRBJ2-5
cdr3_length: 17
cdr3_aa: CASSVATGTDSQETQYF

v_call: TRBV9
j_call: TRBJ1-3
cdr3_length: 16
cdr3_aa: CASSVGARGLGNTIYF

v_call: TRBV6-5
j_call: TRBJ2-1
cdr3_length: 11
cdr3_aa: CASSTSSEQFF

v_call: TRBV2
j_call: TRBJ2-1
cdr3_length: 15
cdr3_aa: CASSELNPSYNEQFF

v_call: TRBV9
j_call: TRBJ2-5
cdr3_length: 15
cdr3_aa: CASSVGLVRQETQYF

v_call: TRBV29-1
j_call: TRBJ1-2
cdr3_length: 16
cdr3_aa: CSVFSTGQGVNYGYTF

v_call: TRBV11-2
j_call: TRBJ1-2
cdr3_length: 15
cdr3_aa: CASSLPYRVGYGYTF

v_call: TRBV5-1
j_call: TRBJ1-1
cdr3_length: 16
cdr3_aa: CASSLRTGGQNTEAFF

v_call: TRBV27
j_call: TRBJ2-2
cdr3_length: 14
cdr3_aa: CASSLRGSGGELFF

v_call: TRBV27
j_call: TRBJ1-5
cdr3_length: 15
cdr3_aa: CASSLGTDSNQPQHF

v_call: TRBV5-1
j_call: TRBJ2-7
cdr3_length: 16
cdr3_aa: CASSPGAGTGAYEQYF

v_call: TRBV7-8
j_call: TRBJ2-7
cdr3_length: 13
cdr3_aa: CASSLGLKDEQYF

v_call: TRBV5-1
j_call: TRBJ1-3
cdr3_length: 16
cdr3_aa: CASSSVTVSSGNTIYF

v_call: TRBV28
j_call: TRBJ2-7
cdr3_length: 14
cdr3_aa: CASSSGTVNYEQYF

v_call: TRBV27
j_call: TRBJ2-5
cdr3_length: 13
cdr3_aa: CASSYRDQETQYF

v_call: TRBV2
j_call: TRBJ1-6
cdr3_length: 14
cdr3_aa: CASKKTGGFSPLHF

v_call: TRBV29-1
j_call: TRBJ1-1
cdr3_length: 14
cdr3_aa: CSVEAGEGRGEAFF

v_call: TRBV19
j_call: TRBJ1-3
cdr3_length: 13
cdr3_aa: CASGQHSGNTIYF

v_call: TRBV6-5
j_call: TRBJ1-2
cdr3_length: 14
cdr3_aa: CASSSGTPNYGYTF

v_call: TRBV5-1
j_call: TRBJ1-4
cdr3_length: 15
cdr3_aa: CASSGSGTGREKLFF

v_call: TRBV6-4
j_call: TRBJ1-2
cdr3_length: 18
cdr3_aa: CASSDSKRGGQSNYGYTF

v_call: TRBV20-1
j_call: TRBJ2-7
cdr3_length: 14
cdr3_aa: CSASSTGGGYEQYF

v_call: TRBV6-1
j_call: TRBJ2-1
cdr3_length: 17
cdr3_aa: CASSEAGFAGGPNEQFF

v_call: TRBV15
j_call: TRBJ1-2
cdr3_length: 14
cdr3_aa: CATSSSAEPYGYTF

v_call: TRBV7-8
j_call: TRBJ1-4
cdr3_length: 14
cdr3_aa: CASSSTVNNEKLFF

v_call: TRBV5-4
j_call: TRBJ2-6
cdr3_length: 14
cdr3_aa: CASNGYSGANVLTF

v_call: TRBV6-5
j_call: TRBJ1-5
cdr3_length: 14
cdr3_aa: CASSYTGGGQPQHF

v_call: TRBV29-1
j_call: TRBJ2-7
cdr3_length: 15
cdr3_aa: CSVERFQGGAYEQYF

v_call: TRBV5-1
j_call: TRBJ2-5
cdr3_length: 14
cdr3_aa: CASSPRQGGETQYF

v_call: TRBV19
j_call: TRBJ1-1
cdr3_length: 13
cdr3_aa: CATLDRENTEAFF